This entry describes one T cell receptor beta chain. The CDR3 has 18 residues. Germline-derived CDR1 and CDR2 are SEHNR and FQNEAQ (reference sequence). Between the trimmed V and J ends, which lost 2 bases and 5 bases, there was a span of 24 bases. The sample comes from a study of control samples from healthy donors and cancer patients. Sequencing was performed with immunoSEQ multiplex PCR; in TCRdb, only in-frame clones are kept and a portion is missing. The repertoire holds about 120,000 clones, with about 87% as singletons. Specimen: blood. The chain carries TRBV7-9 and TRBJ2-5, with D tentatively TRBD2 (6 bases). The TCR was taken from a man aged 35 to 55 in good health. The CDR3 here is CASSLYYGGGARMETQYF. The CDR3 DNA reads TGTGCCAGCAGCTTATATTACGGAGGAGGGGCGCGTATGGAGACCCAGTACTTC.